This T cell receptor beta chain derives from a study of human T cells and chemical hapten exposure. Described time point: pre-sensitization, week 0. Specified treatment: therapeutic diphenylcyclopropenone sensitization with weekly scalp DPC. Whole blood that had not been fractionated was the source of extracted total RNA. This clonotype was recorded many times. Its antigen remains unidentified. A single record per CDR3 protein comes from TCRdb applying MiXCR to the RACE reads. The sample shows 300,000 to 450,000 distinct CDR3 sequences, around 5.5% of them seen only once. Overall study results and limits: Significantly greater numbers of large CDR3 similarity clusters came from expanded TCRs than from controls. With patch test score, the counts of PT1 expanded TCRs showed a positive correlation. Sensitizing to DPC left TCRs with a frequency above 1 in 1000 unaltered.

V was shortened by 2 bases and J by 6 bases, with 17 bases between the two germline ends. The CDR3 is 16 amino acids. From germline, CDR1 is PRHDT and CDR2 FYEKMQ (reference sequence). This sequence was found in a woman aged 18-29 years with alopecia areata. Some clones in this sample may be carry-over from other donors' samples. This specimen consisted of whole blood, obtained in connection with sensitization to the hapten diphenylcyclopropenone (DPC). V usage is TRBV13 and J usage is TRBJ2-1; D ambiguous. The CDR3 coding sequence is TGTGCCAGCAGCTTATATCAAGATTTACCCCTCAATGAGCAGTTCTTC. Translation gives CASSLYQDLPLNEQFF.